A selection of T cell receptor beta chains follows, all from one sample in a study of tumor-infiltrating lymphocytes in localized non-small cell lung cancer. TCRdb's copy holds only in-frame clones and misses some; the assay was immunoSEQ multiplex PCR. The table lists more than 15,000 clones, roughly three quarters of them singletons. The sample consisted of lung tumor tissue. All receptors derive from a human donor with non-small cell lung cancer. Both conserved end residues are part of each CDR3. The D gene is left open where the match is weak. Clone size, where shown, is once, few, many, or a class for clones that have expanded.

CDR3 length,D gene,J gene,V gene,clone size,CDR3 DNA,CDR3 protein
16,TRBD1,TRBJ1-1,TRBV19,-,TGTGCCAGTAGTGGGGATCGAAGCCATGCAGGGGGGCTGGCTTTCTTT,CASSGDRSHAGGLAFF
14,-,TRBJ2-5,TRBV5-6,once,TGTGCCAGCAGCTTGAGGACTACCCGTGAGACCCAGTACTTC,CASSLRTTRETQYF
16,TRBD2,TRBJ2-7,TRBV4-3,-,TGCGCCAGCAGCCAAGAATCTAGCGGGGCAGACTACGAGCAGTACTTC,CASSQESSGADYEQYF
15,TRBD1,TRBJ1-1,TRBV19,once,TGTGCCAGTAGTCCCGGGGGACAGGCCAACACTGAAGCTTTCTTT,CASSPGGQANTEAFF
16,TRBD2,TRBJ2-3,TRBV4-2,-,TGTGCCAGCAGCCAAGAAACTAGCGGGAGGACAGATACGCAGTATTTT,CASSQETSGRTDTQYF
17,-,TRBJ1-1,TRBV2,medium-sized,TGTGCCAGCAGTGGGAAGGGCCAGGGGCGGGGATACACTGAAGCTTTCTTT,CASSGKGQGRGYTEAFF
12,-,TRBJ2-5,TRBV5-1,once,TGCGCCATCAGGGAGGAGGAAGGGGCCCAGTACTTC,CAIREEEGAQYF
13,TRBD2,TRBJ2-1,TRBV27,medium-sized,TGTGCCAGCAGTTTAGGGGGGGGTGATGAGCAGTTCTTC,CASSLGGGDEQFF
15,TRBD1,TRBJ1-4,TRBV6-6,-,TGTGCCAGCAGTTACTCAGGGGGCTGGGATGAAAAACTGTTTTTT,CASSYSGGWDEKLFF
17,-,TRBJ2-5,TRBV19,-,TGTGCCAGTAGTCTTTTTCCGACAGGCGACTACCAAGAGACCCAGTACTTC,CASSLFPTGDYQETQYF
13,-,TRBJ2-1,TRBV11-2,-,TGTGCCAGCAGCCGCCCGGAATACAATGAGCAGTTCTTC,CASSRPEYNEQFF
12,TRBD1,TRBJ1-2,TRBV23-1,-,TGCGCCAGCCTGGACAGGGGCTATGGCTACACCTTC,CASLDRGYGYTF
14,-,TRBJ1-1,TRBV15,few,TGTGCCACCAGCAGAGAGGCTACGAACACTGAAGCTTTCTTT,CATSREATNTEAFF
19,-,TRBJ2-6,TRBV4-3,-,TGCGCCAGCAGCACACAATGGACGGTGGGACCTTCTGGGGCCAACGTCCTGACTTTC,CASSTQWTVGPSGANVLTF
16,TRBD2,TRBJ2-1,TRBV14,-,TGTGCCAGCAGCCAAGATCTTCTAGCGGCTAACAATGAGCAGTTCTTC,CASSQDLLAANNEQFF
13,-,TRBJ2-3,TRBV11-2,few,TGTGCCAGCAGCCCATGGAGCGGGGATACGCAGTATTTT,CASSPWSGDTQYF
13,-,TRBJ2-3,TRBV9,-,TGTGCCAGCAGCGCCGGGATATCAGATACGCAGTATTTT,CASSAGISDTQYF
13,-,TRBJ1-1,TRBV7-2,-,TGTGCCAGCAGCCCACAGATGTACACTGAAGCTTTCTTT,CASSPQMYTEAFF
16,TRBD1,TRBJ1-6,TRBV5-4,few,TGTGCCAGCAGTTCCGGACAGGGCGTGAATAATTCACCCCTCCACTTT,CASSSGQGVNNSPLHF
15,TRBD1,TRBJ2-7,TRBV30,-,TGTGCCTGGAGTGTAGACAGGGGTGCCCCCTACGAGCAGTACTTC,CAWSVDRGAPYEQYF
15,TRBD1,TRBJ1-2,TRBV6-6,-,TGTGCCAGCAGTTTCGACAGGGTTTCTAACTATGGCTACACCTTC,CASSFDRVSNYGYTF
15,TRBD1,TRBJ2-7,TRBV7-2,-,TGTGCCAGCAGCTTTGACAGGGCGAGGGTCTACGAGCAGTACTTC,CASSFDRARVYEQYF
15,TRBD2,TRBJ2-1,TRBV15,once,TGTGCCACCACCTTGGGGACTAGCGGGAGTAATGAGCAGTTCTTC,CATTLGTSGSNEQFF
14,-,TRBJ2-7,TRBV5-8,-,TGTGCCAGCAGCTTGGCCCCTAGCTCCTACGAGCAGTACTTC,CASSLAPSSYEQYF
15,TRBD1,TRBJ2-7,TRBV29-1,few,TGCAGCGTTGAAGGGACCGGGACAGGAAGCTACGAGCAGTACTTC,CSVEGTGTGSYEQYF
16,TRBD1,TRBJ1-2,TRBV4-3,-,TGCGCCAGCAGCCAAGAGGCAGGGGGCAGGGGCTATGGCTACACCTTC,CASSQEAGGRGYGYTF
15,-,TRBJ2-7,TRBV28,once,TGTGCCAGCAGTCTAGAGGGGGGCCGGTCCGACGAGCAGTACTTC,CASSLEGGRSDEQYF
16,TRBD2,TRBJ2-1,TRBV9,few,TGTGCCAGCAGCGGAGGCCTGGGGGGGGCCTACAATGAGCAGTTCTTC,CASSGGLGGAYNEQFF
13,-,TRBJ1-5,TRBV28,-,TGTGCCCTTTCAGGGTTGGGCAATCAGCCCCAGCATTTT,CALSGLGNQPQHF
15,TRBD1,TRBJ1-4,TRBV10-3,-,TGTGCCATCAGCGAGACAGGGGGCACTAATGAAAAACTGTTTTTT,CAISETGGTNEKLFF
15,-,TRBJ2-7,TRBV5-4,few,TGTGCCAGCAGCTTTGGGTGGGGGACGCCCTACGAGCAGTACTTC,CASSFGWGTPYEQYF
13,-,TRBJ1-1,TRBV7-6,-,TGTGCCAGCAGTTCAGGGGTGAACACTGAAGCTTTCTTT,CASSSGVNTEAFF
15,-,TRBJ2-3,TRBV5-6,-,TGTGCCAGCAGCTTGGACCCGGGGAACCCAGATACGCAGTATTTT,CASSLDPGNPDTQYF
13,-,TRBJ2-7,TRBV5-1,-,TGCGCCAGCAGCTTGGTCCCCCCTAGCGAGCAGTACTTC,CASSLVPPSEQYF
13,TRBD1,TRBJ2-1,TRBV19,-,TGTGCCACCACGGGACAGGGGGACAATGAGCAGTTCTTC,CATTGQGDNEQFF
15,TRBD1,TRBJ2-3,TRBV7-3,few,TGTGCCAGCAGCGCGGGACAGGCCCCTCTGGGTACGCAGTATTTT,CASSAGQAPLGTQYF
13,TRBD1,TRBJ2-5,TRBV2,-,TGTGCCAGCAGCAACAGGGGGCTAAAGACCCAGTACTTC,CASSNRGLKTQYF
14,-,TRBJ1-5,TRBV30,few,TGTGCCTGGAGTGTAGGGACTCAGATAGAGCCCCAGCATTTT,CAWSVGTQIEPQHF
17,TRBD2,TRBJ2-3,TRBV7-9,-,TGTGCCAGCAGCTTAGGAAGCGGGGGTCATTCTGGAGATACGCAGTATTTT,CASSLGSGGHSGDTQYF
14,-,TRBJ1-4,TRBV5-8,-,TGTGCCAGCAGCCCCGGACGGTCCCCGCAAAAACTGTTTTTT,CASSPGRSPQKLFF
14,-,TRBJ2-3,TRBV28,few,TGTGCCAGCATTAGGAGGACCGGAAGGGATACGCAGTATTTT,CASIRRTGRDTQYF
14,TRBD1,TRBJ2-5,TRBV5-1,once,TGCGCCAGCAGCTTCCGGGACAGCCAAGAGACCCAGTACTTC,CASSFRDSQETQYF
16,TRBD1,TRBJ1-1,TRBV28,-,TGTGCCAGCAGCTCACCCATACAGGGGGAAAGAACTGAAGCTTTCTTT,CASSSPIQGERTEAFF
16,-,TRBJ2-7,TRBV28,-,TGTGCCAGCAACCCTGGGGCCGATTTTTTTATCTACGAGCAGTACTTC,CASNPGADFFIYEQYF
15,-,TRBJ1-5,TRBV4-2,few,TGTGCCAGCAGCCCCGCCACGCTCCGGGATCAGCCCCAGCATTTT,CASSPATLRDQPQHF
14,-,TRBJ1-5,TRBV4-1,-,TGCGCCAGCAGCCAAGATTGGCCGATGGGGCCCCAGCATTTT,CASSQDWPMGPQHF
15,TRBD1,TRBJ2-5,TRBV19,-,TGTGCCAGTAGTATCCTGGGACAGGGTGGAGAGACCCAGTACTTC,CASSILGQGGETQYF
12,-,TRBJ2-5,TRBV7-6,few,TGTGCCAGCAGCGGGGGCCGGGAGACCCAGTACTTC,CASSGGRETQYF
15,TRBD2,TRBJ2-1,TRBV4-3,-,TGCGCCAGCAGCCAAGTCGGCGGGGGATACAATGAGCAGTTCTTC,CASSQVGGGYNEQFF
11,-,TRBJ2-7,TRBV7-8,-,TGTGCCAGCAGCCCCCGAGGCGAGCAGTACTTC,CASSPRGEQYF
14,TRBD1,TRBJ2-7,TRBV28,-,TGTGCCAGCAGACGGGGACAGGGGCACTACGAGCAGTACTTC,CASRRGQGHYEQYF
14,-,TRBJ1-3,TRBV6-6,-,TGTGCCAGCAGTTTGGTAGGGGCTGGAAACACCATATATTTT,CASSLVGAGNTIYF
17,-,TRBJ1-2,TRBV10-2,once,TGCGCCAGCAGAAGCCGAGCTCCGGGACCCGAAACGCATGGCTACACCTTC,CASRSRAPGPETHGYTF
16,-,TRBJ2-7,TRBV9,once,TGTGCCAGCAGCGTAGACGCCTCCGGGACAACTTACGAGCAGTACTTC,CASSVDASGTTYEQYF